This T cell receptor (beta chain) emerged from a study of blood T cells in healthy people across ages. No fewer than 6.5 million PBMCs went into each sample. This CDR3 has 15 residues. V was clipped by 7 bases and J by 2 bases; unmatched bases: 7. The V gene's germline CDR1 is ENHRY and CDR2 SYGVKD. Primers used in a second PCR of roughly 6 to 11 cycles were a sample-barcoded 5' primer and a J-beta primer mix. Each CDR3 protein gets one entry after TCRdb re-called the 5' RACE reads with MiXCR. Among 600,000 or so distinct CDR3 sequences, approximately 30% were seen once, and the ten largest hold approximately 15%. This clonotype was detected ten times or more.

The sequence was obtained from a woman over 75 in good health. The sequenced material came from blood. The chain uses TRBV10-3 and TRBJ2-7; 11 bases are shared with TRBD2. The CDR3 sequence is CAITGTSGLTYEQYF. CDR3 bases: TGTGCCATCACCGGGACTAGCGGCCTAACCTACGAGCAGTACTTC.